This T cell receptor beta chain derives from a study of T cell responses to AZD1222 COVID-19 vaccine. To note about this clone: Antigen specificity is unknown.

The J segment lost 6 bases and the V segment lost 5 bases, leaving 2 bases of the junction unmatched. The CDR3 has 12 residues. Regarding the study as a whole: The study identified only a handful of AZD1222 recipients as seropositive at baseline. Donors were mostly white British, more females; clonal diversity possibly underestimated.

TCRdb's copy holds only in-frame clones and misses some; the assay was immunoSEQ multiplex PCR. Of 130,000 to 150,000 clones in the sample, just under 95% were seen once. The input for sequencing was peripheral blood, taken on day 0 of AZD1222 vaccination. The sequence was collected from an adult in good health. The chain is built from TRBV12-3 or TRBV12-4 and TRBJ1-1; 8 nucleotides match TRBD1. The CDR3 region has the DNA TGTGCCAGCAGTCCACAGGGGGCTGAAGCTTTCTTT. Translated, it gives CASSPQGAEAFF.